What follows describes a single TCR beta chain. Its antigen remains undetermined. No base qualities exist here, and no much larger clone lies one base off it. Spanning cysteine to phenylalanine, the CDR3 consists of 15 amino acids. Only the CDR3 DNA is retained, 45 bases long and in frame from the first base. V sheds 3 bases and J sheds 3 bases, leaving 12 bases between their ends. According to the germline V gene, CDR1 reads MNHNS and CDR2 reads SASEGT. The sample is drawn from a study of blood T cell repertoires in COVID-19 (dated by TCRdb to about 2020). Regarding the research as a whole: Samples covering the acute and convalescent phases of COVID-19 were provided by collaborators in the United States, Italy and Spain. The material from the prospective study consisted of cDNA or gDNA derived from T cells, B-cell-depleted T cells, or PBMCs. Subjects who had been exposed to COVID-19, were actively infected with it, or had recovered from it provided the deeply sampled blood TCRbeta repertoires that made up the dataset. The repertoires were made available in a free public database intended to serve as a resource for research on the immune response to SARS-CoV-2. The samples were drawn from the first 160 participants of the ongoing ImmuneRACE study and from roughly 1,300 subjects provided by 6 global collaborators. The sample metadata nearly always contained a de-identified subject ID, COVID-19 status, age in years and sex. Where HLA class I and class II types were available, the types were taken from metadata supplied by the sample provider, not from assay-based typing. General study outcomes and caveats: The amount of clinical and demographic metadata varied by source and participant and was provided uncurated.

The immunoSEQ Assay, a bias-controlled multiplex PCR, was used to amplify TCRbeta CDR3 regions from genomic DNA. Turning to the authors' computational methods: Nucleated cell counts per sample were estimated from amplification of reference gene primers within the assay. To quantify the absolute abundance of each unique TCRbeta CDR3 rearrangement, sequence reads were collapsed and filtered. For each sample, productive Simpson clonality was calculated as the square root of Simpson's diversity index over productive rearrangements. The immuneACCESS repertoire file appears here via TCRdb, limited to in-frame rearrangements. These files lack a portion of the clones; in checked studies, under half of the deficit traces to unresolved V genes, and the cause of the others is not known. That table is the source of V, J and clone size, and D and trimming were worked out from the DNA. For this sample there are more than 85,000 clones; roughly four fifths appear just once. The ten largest account for roughly a tenth of the sample.

Each collaborating institution followed its own protocols to collect whole blood in K2EDTA tubes. Collaborator samples were shipped for TCRbeta analysis as frozen whole blood, isolated PBMCs, or DNA extracted from either sample type. The TCR originated in a woman in her seventies with acute or convalescent COVID-19. The sequenced sample consisted of peripheral blood. The chain employs TRBV6-1 and TRBJ2-1; the D gene is perhaps TRBD2, on 6 matching bases. CDR3 sequence: CASSDQAGSYNEQFF. The bases read TGTGCCAGCAGTGACCAAGCGGGCAGCTACAATGAGCAGTTCTTC.